The table lists the clone carrying this T cell receptor beta chain with many counts. Its antigen is not known. The entry originates in a study of T cells in Graves' hyperthyroidism and ophthalmopathy. Study conclusions and caveats: The majority of expanded thyroid clonotypes above 0.001 also appeared in blood.

The ends lost 3 bases at V and 1 base at J; junction bases unmatched: 8. The V gene's germline CDR1 is KGHDR and CDR2 SFDVKD. The CDR3 is made up of 18 amino acids. Regions amplified from RNA transcripts were the TCR beta CDR3 regions. Primed by the HTBI set, a first-round RT-PCR was run on the TCR CDR3. A single record per CDR3 protein comes from TCRdb applying MiXCR to the multiplex PCR reads. Of approximately 410,000 distinct CDR3 sequences listed, 14% to 15% are singletons. Sequenced input: blood. The V and J genes are TRBV24-1 and TRBJ2-5, with 12 nucleotides matching TRBD2. The clonotype comes from a man aged 18 to 29 with Graves' ophthalmopathy. The DNA of the CDR3 is TGTGCCACCAGTGATACTAGCGGGGGGCACCTATCCCAAGAGACCCAGTACTTC. Amino acids: CATSDTSGGHLSQETQYF.